The 15 T cell receptor beta chains reported below all come from one sample, sequenced in a study of blood T cell repertoires in COVID-19. Some clones are missing from TCRdb's copy, which holds only in-frame ones; the method was immunoSEQ multiplex PCR. The table records 120,000 or so clones, about 80% of them present only once. Sequenced: peripheral blood. The source of these receptors is a woman in her forties or fifties with acute or convalescent COVID-19.

To note about this clone: This sample includes further DNA sequences coding for the same CDR3. The chain employs TRBV19 and TRBJ2-1; D is uncertain. The CDR3 covers 15 residues. Trimming left V 0 bases short and J 0 bases short, with 6 bases between. Germline loops: CDR1 LNHDA, CDR2 SQIVND (reference sequence). This CDR3 reads CASSIDSGSYNEQFF. The CDR3 region has the DNA TGTGCCAGTAGTATAGACTCCGGCTCCTACAATGAGCAGTTCTTC.

This clone was counted a few times. This sequence joins TRBV6-6 and TRBJ2-1; 9 bases align to TRBD2. The CDR3 consists of 14 residues. Germline trimming cut 8 bases from V and 3 bases from J; bases unmatched to any gene: 5. Germline-derived CDR1 and CDR2 are MNHNY and SVGAGI (reference sequence). CDR3 in amino acids: CASCRSGGYNEQFF. The CDR3 DNA sequence: TGTGCCAGCTGCCGTAGCGGGGGCTACAATGAGCAGTTCTTC.

The J gene is TRBJ1-2, the V gene TRBV28, with 8 bases fitting TRBD1. The CDR3 length is 14 residues. Per germline, CDR1 MDHEN and CDR2 SYDVKM. The V and J ends lost 6 bases and 5 bases, in that order; junction bases with no gene match: 8. This CDR3 is CASRQGQGSYGYTF. CDR3 coding DNA: TGTGCCAGCAGACAAGGACAGGGCTCTTATGGCTACACCTTC.

This sequence joins TRBV5-4 and TRBJ1-2; 11 positions agree with TRBD1. V gave up 0 bases and J gave up 4 bases; unmatched junction bases: 5. This CDR3 has 16 residues. Germline CDR1 reads SGHNT; CDR2 reads YYREEE (reference sequence). CDR3 nucleotides: TGTGCCAGCAGCTTGGCGGGGGGGACAGGGGGCTATGGCTACACCTTC. It specifies CASSLAGGTGGYGYTF. Drawing the rest from reference TRBV5-4 and TRBJ1-2, the complete variable domain is ETGVTQSPTHLIKTRGQQVTLRCSSQSGHNTVSWYQQALGQGPQFIFQYYREEENGRGNFPPRFSGLQFPNYSSELNVNALELDDSALYLCASSLAGGTGGYGYTFGSGTRLTVV.

The J gene is TRBJ2-2, the V gene TRBV30; D perhaps matches TRBD2 (5 bases). Germline lookup yields CDR1 GTSNPN and CDR2 SVGIG (reference sequence). Trimming pared 4 bases from V and 7 bases from J, leaving 13 bases between. CDR3 length: 13 amino acids. The CDR3 DNA sequence: TGTGCCTGGATCCATCCCGCGGGCGGGGAGCTGTTTTTT. This translates into CAWIHPAGGELFF.

The chain combines TRBV3-1 (or the pseudogene TRBV3-2) with TRBJ2-2, with D uncertain. Trimming left V 1 base short and J 1 base short, with 10 bases between. This CDR3 has 16 residues. Germline assignment: CDR1 LGHDT and CDR2 YNNKEL (reference sequence). CDR3 residues: CASSQGVALNTGELFF. The CDR3 bases are TGTGCCAGCAGCCAAGGTGTCGCACTGAACACCGGGGAGCTGTTTTTT.

The chain carries TRBV28 and TRBJ2-3; TRBD2 matches 9 bases. The CDR3 has 17 residues. With 3 bases clipped from V and 6 bases from J, the junction kept 13 bases outside the gene matches. The germline CDR1 and CDR2 sequences are MDHEN and SYDVKM. The CDR3: CASSLHRGGGRADTQYF. CDR3 sequence (DNA): TGTGCCAGCAGTTTGCACCGCGGGGGCGGGAGGGCCGATACGCAGTATTTT.

The chain couples TRBV5-1 to TRBJ2-7, with 8 bases matching TRBD1. This CDR3 contains 14 residues. Unmatched junction bases numbered 5, after V lost 4 bases and J lost 2 bases. The germline gives CDR1 SGHRS, CDR2 YFSETQ. CDR3: CASSDGQGAYEQYF. The CDR3, as DNA: TGCGCCAGCAGCGACGGACAGGGAGCCTACGAGCAGTACTTC.

The genes are TRBV29-1 and TRBJ1-1; no firm D call. Germline CDR1 is SQVTM and CDR2 is ANQGSEA. The CDR3 has 13 amino acids. V dropped 3 bases and J dropped 0 bases, with 8 bases sitting between them. In DNA form, the CDR3 reads TGCAGCGTTGAGAGACACATGAACACTGAAGCTTTCTTT. Amino acids: CSVERHMNTEAFF.

The rearrangement links TRBV7-8 to TRBJ1-3, with 8 bases identical to TRBD1. Germline loops: CDR1 SGHVS, CDR2 FQNEAQ. This CDR3 has 13 amino acids. Trimming took 4 bases from V and 4 from J; bases not matched to a gene: 0. The CDR3 loop is CASSWTGGNTIYF. DNA of the CDR3: TGTGCCAGCAGCTGGACAGGGGGAAACACCATATATTTT.

This clone appeared a few times. The CDR3 DNA reads as TGTGCCAGCAGTTACTCCGGACTAGCGGGAGTCTACAATGAGCAGTTCTTC. Translation: CASSYSGLAGVYNEQFF. J is TRBJ2-1 and V is TRBV2; 13 bases agree with TRBD2. The CDR3 totals 17 residues. The ends lost 5 bases at V and 3 bases at J; junction bases unmatched: 7. Germline V gene lookup returns CDR1 SNHLY and CDR2 FYNNEI.

In its sample, this clone was seen a few times. The identical CDR3 is also encoded by other nucleotide sequences in the sample. The gene calls are TRBV10-3 and TRBJ1-1; TRBD1 aligns across 7 bases. This CDR3 comprises 12 residues. The trim removed 0 bases at V and 8 bases at J, leaving 0 bases unmatched. Germline V CDR1 and CDR2: ENHRY, SYGVKD. CDR3 region: CAISESTGEAFF. The CDR3 DNA reads TGTGCCATCAGTGAGTCGACAGGGGAAGCTTTCTTT.

This chain links TRBV27 with TRBJ1-1; D unresolved. The CDR3 is 14 residues long. V was shortened by 4 bases and J by 6 bases, with 15 bases between the two germline ends. Per germline, CDR1 MNHEY and CDR2 SMNVEV (reference sequence). CDR3 in DNA: TGTGCCAGCAGTTCATCTATTACACCCCCTGAAGCTTTCTTT. Its protein product is CASSSSITPPEAFF.

This clone was seen only a few times. V and J are TRBV28 and TRBJ1-1; D remains unclear. The V end was cut by 6 bases, the J end by 11 bases, with 13 bases between. Per germline, CDR1 MDHEN and CDR2 SYDVKM. This CDR3 is built from 11 residues. CDR3 sequence (DNA): TGTGCCAGCAGCCGGAAGTTAGCCGCTTTCTTT. It is translated as CASSRKLAAFF.

The V call is TRBV10-2, the J call TRBJ1-5; 8 bases are a match to TRBD1. V gave up 0 bases and J gave up 2 bases; unmatched junction bases: 9. This CDR3 has 18 amino acids. The germline CDR1 and CDR2 sequences are WSHSY and SAAADI. CDR3 residues: CASSESGQVAFGNQPQHF. The CDR3 nucleotides read TGCGCCAGCAGTGAGTCGGGACAGGTAGCGTTTGGCAATCAGCCCCAGCATTTT.